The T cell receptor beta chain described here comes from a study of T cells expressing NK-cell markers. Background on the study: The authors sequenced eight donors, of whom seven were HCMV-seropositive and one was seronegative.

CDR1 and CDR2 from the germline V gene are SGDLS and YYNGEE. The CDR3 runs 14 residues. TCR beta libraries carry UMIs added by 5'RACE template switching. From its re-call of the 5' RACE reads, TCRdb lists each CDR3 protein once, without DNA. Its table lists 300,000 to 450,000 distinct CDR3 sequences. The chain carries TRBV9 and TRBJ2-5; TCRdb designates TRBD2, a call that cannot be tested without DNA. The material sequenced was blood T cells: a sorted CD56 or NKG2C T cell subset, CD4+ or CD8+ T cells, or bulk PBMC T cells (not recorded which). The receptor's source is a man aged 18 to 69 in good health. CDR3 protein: CASSPRTRQETQYF.